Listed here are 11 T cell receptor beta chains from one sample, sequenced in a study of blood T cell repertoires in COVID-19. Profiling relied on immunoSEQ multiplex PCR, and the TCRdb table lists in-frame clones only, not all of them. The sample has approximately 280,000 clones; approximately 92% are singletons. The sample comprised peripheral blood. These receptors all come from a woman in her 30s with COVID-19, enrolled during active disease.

The CDR3 loop reads CASSHTSGIQTQYF. In DNA form, the CDR3 reads TGTGCCAGCAGCCATACTAGCGGGATACAGACCCAGTACTTC. This rearrangement joins TRBV13 to TRBJ2-5; 10 nucleotides match TRBD2. There are 14 residues in the CDR3. The V gene's germline CDR1 is PRHDT and CDR2 FYEKMQ (reference sequence). Unmatched junction bases numbered 6, after V lost 5 bases and J lost 6 bases.

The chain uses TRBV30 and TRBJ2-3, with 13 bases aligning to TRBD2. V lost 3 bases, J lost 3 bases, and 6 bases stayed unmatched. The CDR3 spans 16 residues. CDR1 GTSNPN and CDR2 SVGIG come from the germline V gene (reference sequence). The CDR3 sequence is CAWSASTSGRTDTQYF. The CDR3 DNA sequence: TGTGCCTGGAGCGCGTCGACTAGCGGGAGGACAGATACGCAGTATTTT.

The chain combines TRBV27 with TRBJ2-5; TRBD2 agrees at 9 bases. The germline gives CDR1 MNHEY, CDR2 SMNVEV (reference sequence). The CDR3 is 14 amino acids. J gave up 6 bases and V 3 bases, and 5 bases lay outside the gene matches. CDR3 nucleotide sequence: TGTGCCAGCAGTTTCGCTAGCGGGACAAAGACCCAGTACTTC. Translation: CASSFASGTKTQYF.

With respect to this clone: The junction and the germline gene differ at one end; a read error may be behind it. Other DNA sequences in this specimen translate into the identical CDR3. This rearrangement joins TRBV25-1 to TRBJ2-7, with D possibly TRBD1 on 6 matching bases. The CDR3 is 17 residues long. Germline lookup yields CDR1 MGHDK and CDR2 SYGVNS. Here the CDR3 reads CASSESSRTDSSYEQYF. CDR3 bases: TGTGCCAGTAGTGAATCATCCAGGACAGACTCCTCATACGAGCAGTACTTC.

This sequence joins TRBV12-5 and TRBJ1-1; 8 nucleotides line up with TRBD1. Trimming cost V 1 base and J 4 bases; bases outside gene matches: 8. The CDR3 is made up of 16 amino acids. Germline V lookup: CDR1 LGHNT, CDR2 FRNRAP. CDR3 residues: CASGLDGGTGLTEAFF. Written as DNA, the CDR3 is TGTGCTAGTGGTTTGGACGGTGGGACAGGACTCACTGAAGCTTTCTTT. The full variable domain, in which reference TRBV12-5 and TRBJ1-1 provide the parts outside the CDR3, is DARVTQTPRHKVTEMGQEVTMRCQPILGHNTVFWYRQTMMQGLELLAYFRNRAPLDDSGMPKDRFSAEMPDATLATLKIQPSEPRDSAVYFCASGLDGGTGLTEAFFGQGTRLTVV.

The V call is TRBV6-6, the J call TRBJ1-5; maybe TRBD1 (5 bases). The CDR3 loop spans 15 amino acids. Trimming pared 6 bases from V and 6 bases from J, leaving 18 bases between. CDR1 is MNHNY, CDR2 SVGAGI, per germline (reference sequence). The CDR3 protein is CASSRGGAVSQPQHF. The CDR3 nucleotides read TGTGCCAGCAGCCGAGGCGGGGCGGTAAGTCAGCCCCAGCATTTT.

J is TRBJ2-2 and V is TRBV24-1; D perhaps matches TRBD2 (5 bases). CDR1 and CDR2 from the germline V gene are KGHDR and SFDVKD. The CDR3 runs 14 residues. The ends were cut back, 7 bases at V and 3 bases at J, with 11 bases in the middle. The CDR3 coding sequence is TGTGCCACCAGCTCCGGACTTCACACCGGGGAGCTGTTTTTT. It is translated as CATSSGLHTGELFF.

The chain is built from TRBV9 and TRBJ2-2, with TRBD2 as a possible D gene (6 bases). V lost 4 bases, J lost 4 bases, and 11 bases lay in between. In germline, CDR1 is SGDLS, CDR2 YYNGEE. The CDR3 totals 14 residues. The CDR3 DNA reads TGTGCCAGCAGCTCCGGGACTCGCACCGGGGAGCTGTTTTTT. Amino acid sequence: CASSSGTRTGELFF.

The DNA for the CDR3 is TGTGCCAGCAGGATCAGGGAGAACACTGAAGCTTTCTTT. This encodes CASRIRENTEAFF. The rearrangement joins TRBV6-5 to TRBJ1-1; weak D call: TRBD1 (5 bases). Trimming removed 6 bases at V and 1 base at J, with 9 bases between. Germline-derived CDR1 and CDR2 are MNHEY and SVGAGI. The CDR3 is made up of 13 amino acids.

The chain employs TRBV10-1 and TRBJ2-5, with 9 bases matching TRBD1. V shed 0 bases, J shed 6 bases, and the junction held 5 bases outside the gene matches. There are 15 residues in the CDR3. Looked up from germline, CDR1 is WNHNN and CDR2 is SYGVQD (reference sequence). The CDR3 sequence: CASSESRTGGQTQYF. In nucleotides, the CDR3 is TGCGCCAGCAGTGAGTCTCGAACAGGGGGCCAGACCCAGTACTTC.

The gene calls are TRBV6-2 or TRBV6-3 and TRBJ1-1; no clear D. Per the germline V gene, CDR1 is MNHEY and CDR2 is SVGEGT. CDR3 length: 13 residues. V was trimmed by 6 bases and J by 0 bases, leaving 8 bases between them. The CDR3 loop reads CASSGRLNTEAFF. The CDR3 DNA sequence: TGTGCCAGCAGCGGGAGATTGAACACTGAAGCTTTCTTT.